The clone carrying this TCR beta chain has ten or more counts. PCR was performed a second time for about 6 to 11 cycles using a sample-barcoded 5' primer and a J-beta primer mix. TCRdb independently ran MiXCR on the 5' RACE reads; one entry per CDR3 protein. The sample records approximately 690,000 distinct CDR3 sequences, roughly 41% being singletons. This entry belongs to a study of blood T cells in healthy people across ages. Trimming removed 4 bases at V and 9 bases at J, with 19 bases between. This CDR3 spans 15 amino acids. CDR1 and CDR2 (germline): MGHRA, YSYEKL. The chain uses TRBV4-1 and TRBJ2-1; tentatively, D is TRBD1 or TRBD2 (6 bases each). Sequencing was carried out using blood. The sequence derives from an older man in good health. CDR3 nucleotides: TGCGCCAGCAGCCCAGGGAGGAGGGGGTTCACTGAGCAGTTCTTC. Its protein is CASSPGRRGFTEQFF.